This T cell receptor (beta chain) was documented in a study of T cells after yellow fever vaccination. A process of 5'RACE template switching, which added a universal primer site and UMIs, was used to make TCR cDNA. In TCRdb, the 5' RACE reads were re-called with MiXCR into one record per CDR3 protein. The sample includes 200,000 to 300,000 distinct CDR3 sequences, around 7% seen only once; the top ten take more than 0.8%. Study-level findings and limits: On re-exposure, the response was weaker but peaked faster, at day 5 versus 15. Just a small share of clonotypes turned up in the CD4 compartment as well as the CD8 compartment. Contaminating bulk clonotypes could be abundant in FACS-sorted repertoires.

This clonotype has just a few counts. Its matching antigen is unknown. With 2 bases clipped from V and 5 bases from J, the junction kept 3 bases outside the gene matches. The CDR3 length is 14 residues. The germline gives CDR1 LGHNA, CDR2 YSLEER. The sequenced sample was CD4+ T cells sorted from PBMCs, obtained 15 days after the yellow fever booster vaccination. The chain combines TRBV4-3 with TRBJ2-1; 7 positions match TRBD2. The TCR was taken from a man younger than 45 who received the YFV17D yellow fever vaccine. CDR3 protein: CASSQWGRDNEQFF. The CDR3 DNA reads as TGCGCCAGCAGCCAATGGGGGAGGGACAATGAGCAGTTCTTC.